These 22 T cell receptor beta chains were all obtained from the same sample, sequenced in a study of neurological immune-mediated disorders. In TCRdb, the 5' RACE reads were re-called with MiXCR into one record per CDR3 protein. The table lists about 74,000 distinct CDR3 sequences, around 5% of them singletons, with about 7.4% in the top ten. The sequenced material came from PBMCs. These receptors came from a man in his late teens or twenties with multiple sclerosis.

This clonotype was counted at least ten times. This chain links TRBV20-1 with TRBJ1-5; perhaps TRBD1 as D (6 bases). CDR1 and CDR2 (germline): DFQATT, SNEGSKA (reference sequence). With 2 bases removed from V and 3 bases from J, the gap between germline ends came to 14 bases. The CDR3 extends over 15 amino acids. CDR3 protein: CSARPQGRFNQPQHF. DNA for the CDR3: TGCAGTGCTAGACCCCAGGGGAGGTTCAATCAGCCCCAGCATTTT.

This clonotype appeared many times. The V gene is TRBV7-3, the J gene TRBJ2-3, with D tentatively TRBD1 (5 bases). CDR1 is SGHTA, CDR2 FQGTGA, per germline. The CDR3 contains 11 residues. V lost 5 bases and J lost 5, with 5 bases in between. CDR3 DNA sequence: TGTGCCAGCAGCCAGGGAGATACGCAGTATTTT. It translates to CASSQGDTQYF.

This clonotype came up many times. The chain uses TRBV10-3 and TRBJ2-1; D is possibly TRBD1 or TRBD2 (6 bases each). This CDR3 is 15 amino acids long. The germline V gene has CDR1 ENHRY and CDR2 SYGVKD. V shed 3 bases and J shed 4 bases, with 13 bases lying between them. CDR3 in amino acids: CAISDGGQKYNEQFF. In DNA, the CDR3 is TGTGCCATCAGTGATGGGGGGCAAAAGTACAATGAGCAGTTCTTC.

This clonotype was recorded at least ten times. The chain uses TRBV12-3 or TRBV12-4 and TRBJ2-1; weak D call: TRBD1 (5 bases). Trimming left V 10 bases short and J 8 bases short, with 15 bases between. The length of the CDR3 is 12 residues. CDR3 coding DNA: TGTGCCACTGCGACAGACGTCCATGAGCAGTTCTTC. It yields the protein CATATDVHEQFF.

This clonotype was found many times. V usage is TRBV7-9 and J usage is TRBJ1-4, with TRBD1 as a possible D gene (6 bases). The CDR3 runs 15 residues. Looked up from germline, CDR1 is SEHNR and CDR2 is FQNEAQ (reference sequence). Trimming removed 4 bases from V and 0 bases from J, with 9 bases in between. The CDR3 here is CASSSRTATNEKLFF. Written as DNA, the CDR3 is TGTGCCAGCAGCTCCCGGACAGCAACTAATGAAAAACTGTTTTTT.

This clonotype was picked up many times. The V gene is TRBV5-1, the J gene TRBJ1-1, with D uncertain. Germline values: CDR1 SGHRS, CDR2 YFSETQ. Trimming took off 0 bases at V and 4 bases at J, with 10 bases between the two ends. There are 14 residues in the CDR3. CDR3 nucleotide sequence: TGCGCCAGCAGCTTGGAGGGTTCGAGCACTGAAGCTTTCTTT. Its translation: CASSLEGSSTEAFF.

This clonotype showed up many times. In nucleotides, the CDR3 is TGTGCCAGCAGCGAGGGGGACAGGGCCGCTTTCTTT. Its translation: CASSEGDRAAFF. The chain recombines TRBV6-1 with TRBJ1-1; 9 bases align to TRBD1. The V segment lost 6 bases and the J segment 11 bases; nucleotides outside the gene matches: 7. The CDR3 length is 12 residues. Germline CDR1 and CDR2: MNHNS and SASEGT.

This clonotype was seen at least ten times. The V and J genes are TRBV5-1 and TRBJ2-6, with 8 bases aligning to TRBD1. The CDR3 runs to 15 residues. V lost 5 bases, J lost 2 bases, and 3 bases stayed unmatched. Germline V gene lookup returns CDR1 SGHRS and CDR2 YFSETQ. For the CDR3, the DNA is TGCGCCAGCAGTCAGGACAGGGCTGGGGCCAACGTCCTGACTTTC. Translation gives CASSQDRAGANVLTF.

This clonotype has ten or more counts. The rearrangement links TRBV20-1 to TRBJ2-5; 8 nucleotides match TRBD2. Germline CDR1 is DFQATT and CDR2 is SNEGSKA (reference sequence). CDR3 length: 15 residues. Trimming at V came to 1 base and at J to 7 bases, leaving 11 bases not matched to a gene. The CDR3, as DNA: TGCAGTGCTAGAGCCTCGCGGGAGGCCCTGGGGACCCAGTACTTC. Its protein product is CSARASREALGTQYF.

This clonotype appeared many times. This chain links TRBV4-1 with TRBJ2-1; maybe TRBD2 (5 bases). Germline V gene sequence: CDR1 MGHRA, CDR2 YSYEKL. The V end was cut by 1 base, the J end by 7 bases, with 14 bases between. The CDR3 extends over 15 amino acids. The CDR3 DNA reads TGCGCCAGCAGCCAAGGGCGCCGAACGGGGAATGAGCAGTTCTTC. Residues: CASSQGRRTGNEQFF.

The sample holds many counts of this clonotype. V usage is TRBV20-1 and J usage is TRBJ1-1, with D unclear. This CDR3 has 11 residues. Deletions cut 3 bases from V and 8 bases from J, with 10 bases between. The V gene's germline CDR1 is DFQATT and CDR2 SNEGSKA (reference sequence). Here the CDR3 reads CSASPQVEAFF. DNA of the CDR3: TGCAGTGCTAGTCCCCAGGTAGAAGCTTTCTTT.

This clonotype was seen many times. The chain joins TRBV5-1 to TRBJ2-7; 11 bases are a match to TRBD2. The CDR3 spans 15 residues. Trimming removed 2 bases from V and 3 bases from J; junction bases left unmatched: 4. Germline V gives CDR1 SGHRS, CDR2 YFSETQ. CDR3 coding DNA: TGCGCCAGCAGCTTCAGACTAGCGGGGATCTACGAGCAGTACTTC. It specifies CASSFRLAGIYEQYF.

This clonotype has just one count. One base away lies a much larger clone, so this may be a sequencing read error. In DNA form, the CDR3 reads TGCAGTGCTAGAGATCGAAGGGCTAGCTATGGCCACACCTTC. Protein product: CSARDRRASYGHTF. This chain links TRBV20-1 with TRBJ1-2, with no clear D. The CDR3 totals 14 residues. Germline V gene data show CDR1 as DFQATT and CDR2 as SNEGSKA (reference sequence).

This clonotype appeared a few times. A much larger clone differs by one base, so this may be a read error. This chain links TRBV20-1 with TRBJ2-3; a weak D match, TRBD2 (5 bases). The CDR3 is 16 residues long. The V end lost 1 base, the J end lost 4 bases, and 18 bases lay between the germline ends. The germline gives CDR1 DFQATT, CDR2 SNEGSKA (reference sequence). CDR3 sequence: CSARGGPSTGADTQYF. For the CDR3, the DNA is TGCAGTGCTAGAGGAGGCCCTAGCACTGGCGCAGATACGCAGTATTTT.

As regards this clonotype: A read error may explain this, as a much larger clone is one base away. V and J are TRBV20-1 and TRBJ2-3; 7 bases map to TRBD1. This CDR3 spans 15 amino acids. After removal of 3 bases from V and 0 bases from J, the junction contained 6 bases not matched to a gene. Looked up from germline, CDR1 is DFQATT and CDR2 is SNEGSKA (reference sequence). CDR3 nucleotides: TGCAGTGCTAGCGAGACAGGGTTAAGCACAGATACGCAGTATTTT. Residues: CSASETGLSTDTQYF.

About this clonotype itself: A much bigger clone sits one base away, suggesting this may be a read error. This chain connects TRBV7-2 to TRBJ2-7; TRBD1 aligns across 7 bases. CDR1 SGHTA and CDR2 FQGNSA come from the germline V gene. The CDR3 is 18 amino acids. The CDR3 loop reads CASSLILRGQGLMDELYF. CDR3 DNA sequence: TGTGCCAGCAGCTTAATCCTAAGGGGGCAGGGGTTAATGGACGAGCTGTACTTC.

At least ten counts were recorded for this clonotype. The gene calls are TRBV7-3 and TRBJ2-3; 14 bases match TRBD2. The V segment lost 5 bases and the J segment 5 bases; nucleotides outside the gene matches: 9. Germline V CDR1 and CDR2: SGHTA, FQGTGA. The CDR3 runs to 17 residues. The CDR3 coding sequence is TGTGCCAGCAGCCCTAGACTAGCGGGGGGGAGAGGAGATACGCAGTATTTT. It encodes CASSPRLAGGRGDTQYF.

This clonotype was seen ten or more times. V and J are TRBV5-1 and TRBJ2-6; no clear D gene. Trimming pared 0 bases from V and 0 bases from J, leaving 10 bases between. The CDR3 covers 17 residues. Per germline, CDR1 SGHRS and CDR2 YFSETQ. The CDR3 DNA reads TGCGCCAGCAGCTTGGGACTGGTAATCTCTGGGGCCAACGTCCTGACTTTC. This gives the protein CASSLGLVISGANVLTF.

The chain is built from TRBV12-3 or TRBV12-4 and TRBJ2-4; D is ambiguous. V was trimmed by 5 bases and J by 7 bases, leaving 9 bases between them. There are 12 residues in the CDR3. CDR3 protein: CASSGLDNIQYF. The CDR3 nucleotides read TGTGCCAGCAGTGGGTTAGATAACATTCAGTACTTC.

There are many counts of this clonotype. This chain's CDR3 is CASSLAGAGNGYTF. The CDR3 DNA follows: TGCGCCAGCAGCTTGGCCGGGGCAGGGAATGGCTACACCTTC. This chain connects TRBV5-1 to TRBJ1-2; a weak D match, TRBD1 (5 bases). This CDR3 spans 14 amino acids. Trimming took 0 bases from V and 6 from J, leaving 12 bases between them. Germline V gives CDR1 SGHRS, CDR2 YFSETQ.

On this clonotype itself: A much larger clone lies a single base off, so this may be a read error. V is TRBV12-3 or TRBV12-4 and J is TRBJ1-2; TRBD1 is a possible D gene (5 bases). Between the trimmed V and J ends, which lost 6 bases and 6 bases, there was a span of 11 bases. The CDR3 contains 12 residues. The CDR3 sequence: CASSDWGDGYTF. CDR3 DNA sequence: TGTGCCAGCAGCGACTGGGGGGATGGCTACACCTTC.

Many counts were recorded for this clonotype. The chain links TRBV12-3 or TRBV12-4 to TRBJ2-6; D is unresolved. The V gene lost 6 bases and the J gene lost 0 bases, with 21 bases spanning the gap. This CDR3 spans 19 amino acids. The CDR3 DNA follows: TGTGCCAGCAGGGCCCGGGTCGGCCTTATGAACTCTGGGGCCAACGTCCTGACTTTC. It translates to CASRARVGLMNSGANVLTF.